A selection of T cell receptor beta chains follows, all from one sample in a study of blood T cell repertoires in COVID-19. Sequenced by immunoSEQ multiplex PCR; TCRdb stores in-frame clones only, minus some. Among around 150,000 clones, about 86% were seen once, and the ten largest hold 2.5% to 4%. Sequencing input: peripheral blood. These receptors were taken from a man in his 70s with acute or convalescent COVID-19. Each CDR3 is given with its conserved first and last residue. The D gene is left open where the match is weak. Clone size appears in some rows only: once, few, many, or a class for an expanded clone.

cdr3_length	d_call	clone_size	j_call	v_call	cdr3_nt	cdr3_aa
13	.	.	TRBJ1-2	TRBV6-6	TGTGCCAGCAGCCATGGGAGGGACTATGGCTACACCTTC	CASSHGRDYGYTF
15	.	.	TRBJ1-1	TRBV5-4	TGTGCCAGCAGCTTGGAACGGGTCATGAACACTGAAGCTTTCTTT	CASSLERVMNTEAFF
19	TRBD2	.	TRBJ2-3	TRBV7-9	TGTGCCAGCAGCACACCGGGACTAGGAGGGGTCTCTAGCACAGATACGCAGTATTTT	CASSTPGLGGVSSTDTQYF
15	TRBD1	.	TRBJ2-7	TRBV27	TGTGCCAGCAGTTCAGGGGGCGCAGAATCCTACGAGCAGTACTTC	CASSSGGAESYEQYF
14	.	.	TRBJ1-2	TRBV29-1	TGCAGCGTTGAAGTGGCAGACTTCCCTTATGGCTACACCTTC	CSVEVADFPYGYTF
13	.	.	TRBJ1-1	TRBV24-1	TGTGCCACCAGTGCCCGAGGGGGCACTGAAGCTTTCTTT	CATSARGGTEAFF
17	.	.	TRBJ2-2	TRBV7-2	TGTGCCAGCAGCTTAACAAGGGCAGGGGCGAACACCGGGGAGCTGTTTTTT	CASSLTRAGANTGELFF
17	TRBD2	.	TRBJ2-7	TRBV7-2	TGTGCCAGCAGCTTAGCTGGCGTGGGAGGGCCTTTAAGCGAGCAGTACTTC	CASSLAGVGGPLSEQYF
15	TRBD2	.	TRBJ2-2	TRBV3-1/TRBV3-2	TGTGCCAGCAGCCAGGGGACTACGAACACCGGGGAGCTGTTTTTT	CASSQGTTNTGELFF
15	TRBD2	.	TRBJ2-1	TRBV2	TGTGCCAGCGTTACGACTAGCGGGAGAATAAATGAGCAGTTCTTC	CASVTTSGRINEQFF
12	.	.	TRBJ2-3	TRBV11-2	TGTGCCAGCAGCTCGGACTTCCGCAAGGGGTATTTT	CASSSDFRKGYF
13	.	.	TRBJ2-5	TRBV11-3	TGTGCCAGCAGCTTAGATCCGGCGGGGACCCAGTACTTC	CASSLDPAGTQYF
13	.	few	TRBJ1-5	TRBV16	TGTGCCAGCAGCTTTCAGGGTAATCAGCCCCAGCATTTT	CASSFQGNQPQHF
14	.	.	TRBJ1-6	TRBV18	TGTGCCAGCTCAAATGGACAAAATAATTCACCCCTCCACTTT	CASSNGQNNSPLHF
15	TRBD1	.	TRBJ1-2	TRBV14	TGTGCCAGCAGCCAAGGGACAGGGGGCTTTTATGGCTACACCTTC	CASSQGTGGFYGYTF
15	TRBD1	few	TRBJ1-1	TRBV15	TGTGCCACCAGCAGCGGACAGGGGTCGGACACTGAAGCTTTCTTT	CATSSGQGSDTEAFF
15	TRBD1	.	TRBJ1-1	TRBV28	TGTGCCAGCATTTATCAGGGGGCTCTGAACACTGAAGCTTTCTTT	CASIYQGALNTEAFF